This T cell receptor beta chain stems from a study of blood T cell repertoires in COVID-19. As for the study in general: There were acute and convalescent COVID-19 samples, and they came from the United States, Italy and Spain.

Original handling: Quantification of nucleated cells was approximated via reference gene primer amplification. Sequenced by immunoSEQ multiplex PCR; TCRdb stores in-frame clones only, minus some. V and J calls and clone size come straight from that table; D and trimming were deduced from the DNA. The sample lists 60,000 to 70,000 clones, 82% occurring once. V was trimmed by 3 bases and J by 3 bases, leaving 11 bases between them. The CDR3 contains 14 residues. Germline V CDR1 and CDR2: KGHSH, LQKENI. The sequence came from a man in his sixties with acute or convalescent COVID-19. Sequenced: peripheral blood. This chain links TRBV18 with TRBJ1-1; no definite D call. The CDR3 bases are TGTGCCAGCTCACCGCGGGCGTTGGACACTGAAGCTTTCTTT. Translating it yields CASSPRALDTEAFF.